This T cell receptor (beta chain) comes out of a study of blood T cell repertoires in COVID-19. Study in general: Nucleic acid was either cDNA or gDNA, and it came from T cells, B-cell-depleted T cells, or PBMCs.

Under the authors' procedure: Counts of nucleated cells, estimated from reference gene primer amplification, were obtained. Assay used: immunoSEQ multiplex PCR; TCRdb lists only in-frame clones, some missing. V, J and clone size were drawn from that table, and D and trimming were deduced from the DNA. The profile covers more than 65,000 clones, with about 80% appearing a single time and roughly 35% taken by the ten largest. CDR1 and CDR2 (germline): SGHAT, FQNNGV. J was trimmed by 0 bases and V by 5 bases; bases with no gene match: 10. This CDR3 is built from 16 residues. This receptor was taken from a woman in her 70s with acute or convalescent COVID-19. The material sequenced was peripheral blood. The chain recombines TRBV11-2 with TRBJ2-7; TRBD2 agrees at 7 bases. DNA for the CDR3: TGTGCCAGCAGCCTACGGGGGAGGGGCTCCTCCTACGAGCAGTACTTC. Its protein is CASSLRGRGSSYEQYF.